This T cell receptor beta chain derives from a study of shared clonotypes between healthy human individuals. This clone was found a few times. Deep-level assay runs were performed. Among the unsorted PBMC samples, replicate PCRs used around 300 ng DNA, roughly 30,000 T cell genomes. Original processing methods: For the immunoSEQ data, sequences were junction-only without quality scores, so filtering differed. Sequencing used immunoSEQ multiplex PCR; TCRdb keeps in-frame clones, though not all of them. That table supplies the V and J calls and clone size; D and trimming were determined from the DNA. Of hundreds of thousands of clones listed, 70% to 80% are singletons. V dropped 3 bases and J dropped 5 bases, with 6 bases sitting between them. The CDR3 sequence is 12 residues long. Germline CDR1 reads SGDLS; CDR2 reads YYNGEE.

The chain carries TRBV9 and TRBJ2-4; D remains ambiguous. The sequence was obtained from a woman aged 40 to 50 in good health. Some clones in this sample may be carry-over from other donors' samples. Sequenced: PBMCs. The DNA for the CDR3 is TGTGCCAGCAGCGGTGATCAAAACATTCAGTACTTC. Translation: CASSGDQNIQYF.